One sample yielded the 21 T cell receptor beta chains listed below, sequenced in a study of shared clonotypes between healthy human individuals. Profiling relied on immunoSEQ multiplex PCR, and the TCRdb table lists in-frame clones only, not all of them. Among 730,000 or so clones listed, less than 80% were seen once. The sequenced sample was memory CD4+ T cells sorted from blood. Regarding subset: CD45RA-negative fraction. These receptors were collected from a woman aged 30 to 39 in good health.

This chain joins TRBV19 and TRBJ1-1; D remains unclear. The CDR3 extends over 14 amino acids. Trimming left V 3 bases short and J 2 bases short, with 10 bases between. From germline, CDR1 is LNHDA and CDR2 SQIVND (reference sequence). CDR3 amino acids: CASSIAGFNTEAFF. The CDR3 nucleotides are TGTGCCAGTAGTATCGCGGGGTTCAACACTGAAGCTTTCTTT.

This clone was observed many times. This chain uses TRBV5-6 with TRBJ2-7, with 8 bases aligning to TRBD1. CDR1 is SGHDT, CDR2 YYEEEE, per germline. The CDR3 runs 15 residues. V was clipped by 3 bases and J by 2 bases; unmatched bases: 7. The CDR3 sequence is CASSWRTGWAYEQYF. CDR3 coding DNA: TGTGCCAGCAGCTGGCGGACAGGGTGGGCCTACGAGCAGTACTTC. Full variable domain (outside the CDR3, taken from reference TRBV5-6 and TRBJ2-7): DAGVTQSPTHLIKTRGQQVTLRCSPKSGHDTVSWYQQALGQGPQFIFQYYEEEERQRGNFPDRFSGHQFPNYSSELNVNALLLGDSALYLCASSWRTGWAYEQYFGPGTRLTVT.

The chain joins TRBV23-1 to TRBJ1-5, with D perhaps TRBD1 (5 bases). TRBV23-1 is reported as an ORF; its role is uncertain. V was shortened by 4 bases and J by 3 bases, with 22 bases between the two germline ends. The CDR3 extends over 18 amino acids. The CDR3 is CASSPFSAGGLANQPQHF. CDR3 coding DNA: TGCGCCAGCAGTCCATTTAGTGCTGGGGGACTTGCCAATCAGCCCCAGCATTTT.

The genes are TRBV11-3 and TRBJ2-3; D is uncertain. From germline, CDR1 is SGHNT and CDR2 YENEEA. Trimming removed 2 bases at V and 1 base at J, with 7 bases between. The CDR3 has 14 residues. The CDR3 region is CASSLFSGTDTQYF. The CDR3 DNA is TGTGCCAGCAGCTTATTTTCCGGCACAGATACGCAGTATTTT.

This clone showed up just once. CDR3 protein: CASKDRNSPLHF. In DNA form, the CDR3 reads TGTGCCAGTAAGGACAGAAATTCACCCCTCCACTTT. This chain connects TRBV19 to TRBJ1-6; D possibly corresponds to TRBD1 (6 bases). V gave up 7 bases and J gave up 7 bases, with 8 bases separating them. CDR1 LNHDA and CDR2 SQIVND come from the germline V gene (reference sequence). CDR3 size: 12 residues.

With respect to this clone: Other DNA sequences from this sample encode an identical CDR3 as well. V is TRBV28 and J is TRBJ2-7; the D is unclear. CDR3 size: 11 residues. Trimming took off 5 bases at V and 3 bases at J, with 5 bases between the two ends. Germline assignment: CDR1 MDHEN and CDR2 SYDVKM. DNA for the CDR3: TGTGCCAGCAGTCGGAACTACGAGCAGTACTTC. Translating gives CASSRNYEQYF.

The chain combines TRBV6-1 with TRBJ2-5; possible D gene TRBD1, 6 bases. CDR3 length: 15 residues. V dropped 3 bases and J dropped 2 bases, with 13 bases sitting between them. The V gene's germline CDR1 is MNHNS and CDR2 SASEGT. CDR3 in amino acids: CASSERGRGQETQYF. For the CDR3, the DNA is TGTGCCAGCAGTGAGAGGGGCAGGGGTCAAGAGACCCAGTACTTC.

The genes are TRBV2 and TRBJ2-1; 9 nucleotides agree with TRBD2. Unmatched junction bases numbered 9, after V lost 5 bases and J lost 7 bases. This CDR3 comprises 15 residues. Germline V gene sequence: CDR1 SNHLY, CDR2 FYNNEI. In nucleotides, the CDR3 is TGTGCCAGCAGTATTAGCGGGAGCTTTAGAAATGAGCAGTTCTTC. Translated, it gives CASSISGSFRNEQFF.

V gene TRBV11-2 combines with J gene TRBJ2-7, with 10 bases aligning to TRBD2. Germline V gene lookup returns CDR1 SGHAT and CDR2 FQNNGV. The trim removed 5 bases at V and 4 bases at J, leaving 8 bases unmatched. The CDR3 sequence is 15 residues long. CDR3 residues: CASSQQLAGQYEQYF. The CDR3, as DNA: TGTGCCAGCAGCCAACAACTAGCGGGGCAATACGAGCAGTACTTC.

The J gene is TRBJ2-6, the V gene TRBV5-1; TRBD1 might be the D (6 bases). Trimming cost V 8 bases and J 2 bases, with 20 bases left between them. CDR3 length: 17 amino acids. Germline V gene lookup returns CDR1 SGHRS and CDR2 YFSETQ. CDR3 DNA sequence: TGCGCCAGTTCAACCGGGACACGCATCGCTGGGGCCAACGTCCTGACTTTC. This gives the protein CASSTGTRIAGANVLTF. Drawing the rest from reference TRBV5-1 and TRBJ2-6, the complete variable domain is KAGVTQTPRYLIKTRGQQVTLSCSPISGHRSVSWYQQTPGQGLQFLFEYFSETQRNKGNFPGRFSGRQFSNSRSEMNVSTLELGDSALYLCASSTGTRIAGANVLTFGAGSRLTVL.

The chain links TRBV6-4 to TRBJ2-1; D remains unclear. The CDR3 runs to 14 residues. The V gene's germline CDR1 is MRHNA and CDR2 SNTAGT. Trimming shortened V by 6 bases and J by 0 bases, and 9 bases separated the two germline ends. The CDR3 sequence is CASRGPTSYNEQFF. CDR3 nucleotide sequence: TGTGCCAGCAGAGGGCCTACCTCCTACAATGAGCAGTTCTTC.

The chain is built from TRBV4-1 and TRBJ2-7; 8 bases agree with TRBD1. The V gene's germline CDR1 is MGHRA and CDR2 YSYEKL. CDR3 size: 13 residues. V lost 6 bases to trimming and J lost 5 bases; unmatched junction nucleotides: 6. The CDR3 DNA reads as TGCGCCAGCAGTCCGACAGGGGCCCACGAGCAGTACTTC. Protein: CASSPTGAHEQYF.

The chain uses TRBV5-1 and TRBJ2-7, with D possibly TRBD1 on 5 matching bases. The V end was cut by 0 bases, the J end by 3 bases, with 10 bases between. The CDR3 consists of 14 residues. Germline loops: CDR1 SGHRS, CDR2 YFSETQ. The CDR3 region has the DNA TGCGCCAGCAGCTTGGATAGGGGCAGCTACGAGCAGTACTTC. Protein sequence: CASSLDRGSYEQYF.

Many counts were recorded for this clone. The rearrangement joins TRBV28 to TRBJ1-1, with 8 bases that match TRBD1. In germline, CDR1 is MDHEN, CDR2 SYDVKM. Trimming removed 6 bases from V and 1 base from J; junction bases left unmatched: 4. The CDR3 has 14 amino acids. The CDR3 loop is CASRRQGKNTEAFF. The CDR3 DNA reads as TGTGCCAGCAGACGACAGGGGAAGAACACTGAAGCTTTCTTT.

The J gene is TRBJ2-1, the V gene TRBV5-4; 8 bases agree with TRBD2. The CDR3 runs to 14 residues. From germline, CDR1 is SGHNT and CDR2 YYREEE (reference sequence). The V and J ends lost 4 bases and 6 bases, in that order; junction bases with no gene match: 6. The DNA for the CDR3 is TGTGCCAGCAGCCCGGGACTAGGGAGCAATGAGCAGTTCTTC. Its translation is CASSPGLGSNEQFF.

This clone was recorded once. This chain connects TRBV5-6 to TRBJ2-7; 14 nucleotides match TRBD2. V shed 4 bases and J 0 bases; nucleotides not matched to a gene: 12. Germline lookup yields CDR1 SGHDT and CDR2 YYEEEE. The CDR3 loop spans 19 amino acids. Here the CDR3 DNA reads TGTGCCAGCAGCCTAGCGGAGACTAGCGGGAGGGTATTCTCCTACGAGCAGTACTTC. It is translated as CASSLAETSGRVFSYEQYF.

The chain recombines TRBV2 with TRBJ2-1; 10 bases are shared with TRBD1. The CDR3 is 18 amino acids. In germline, CDR1 is SNHLY, CDR2 FYNNEI. V gave up 8 bases and J gave up 10 bases; unmatched junction bases: 23. This CDR3 is CASPRDRGKDRPLVEQFF. The CDR3 DNA is TGTGCCAGCCCCCGGGACAGGGGTAAGGACCGGCCGCTTGTGGAGCAGTTCTTC. The whole variable domain, remainder taken from reference TRBV2 and TRBJ2-1, is EPEVTQTPSHQVTQMGQEVILRCVPISNHLYFYWYRQILGQKVEFLVSFYNNEISEKSEIFDDQFSVERPDGSNFTLKIRSTKLEDSAMYFCASPRDRGKDRPLVEQFFGPGTRLTVL.

V usage is TRBV28 and J usage is TRBJ2-4; a weak D match, TRBD1 (5 bases). Trimming removed 6 bases at V and 5 bases at J, with 8 bases between. The germline V gene encodes CDR1 MDHEN and CDR2 SYDVKM. CDR3 size: 12 residues. This CDR3 is CASRSQENIQYF. In DNA form, the CDR3 reads TGTGCCAGCAGATCACAGGAAAACATTCAGTACTTC. The full variable domain, with the rest looked up from reference TRBV28 and TRBJ2-4, is DVKVTQSSRYLVKRTGEKVFLECVQDMDHENMFWYRQDPGLGLRLIYFSYDVKMKEKGDIPEGYSVSREKKERFSLILESASTNQTSMYLCASRSQENIQYFGAGTRLSVL.

Only a few counts were recorded for this clone. V usage is TRBV20-1 and J usage is TRBJ1-1; D remains ambiguous. There are 11 residues in the CDR3. CDR1 is DFQATT and CDR2 is SNEGSKA in the germline V gene (reference sequence). The ends were cut back, 8 bases at V and 6 bases at J, with 13 bases in the middle. CDR3 protein: CSPQSHAEAFF. The CDR3 nucleotides are TGCAGTCCCCAAAGTCACGCTGAAGCTTTCTTT.

This clone was seen once. The gene calls are TRBV27 and TRBJ2-1, with 7 positions matching TRBD2. CDR3 length equals 13 residues. Germline CDR1 MNHEY, CDR2 SMNVEV (reference sequence). With 3 bases clipped from V and 8 bases from J, the junction kept 4 bases outside the gene matches. DNA for the CDR3: TGTGCCAGCAGTTTCCCGGGAGGCGATGAGCAGTTCTTC. Its protein product is CASSFPGGDEQFF.

This clone occurred many times. V usage is TRBV18 and J usage is TRBJ2-7, with 12 bases fitting TRBD1. The germline CDR1 and CDR2 sequences are KGHSH and LQKENI. The CDR3 is made up of 15 amino acids. With 0 bases clipped from V and 6 bases from J, the junction kept 3 bases outside the gene matches. CDR3 nucleotide sequence: TGTGCCAGCTCACCACCTGGGACAGGGGGCCCCGAGCAGTACTTC. As protein: CASSPPGTGGPEQYF.